Below, 24 T cell receptor beta chains from the same sample are listed, as sequenced in a study of T-cell reconstitution after alpha-beta-depleted transplantation in children. For TCRbeta, the library was prepared with unique molecular identifiers. TCRdb itself ran the PCR reads through MiXCR, one entry per CDR3 protein. Of approximately 110,000 distinct CDR3 sequences listed, 10% to 13% are singletons. The starting material was PBMCs, obtained before TCRalphabeta/CD19-depleted stem cell transplant. The receptors were gathered from a boy aged 2 to 10 with acute lymphoblastic leukemia, due to receive a stem cell transplant.

The chain recombines TRBV5-1 with TRBJ2-3; TRBD2 aligns across 10 bases. This CDR3 contains 16 residues. Trimming took 0 bases from V and 2 from J; bases not matched to a gene: 3. CDR1 is SGHRS, CDR2 YFSETQ, per germline. This chain's CDR3 is CASSLGTSGNTDTQYF. Here the CDR3 DNA reads TGCGCCAGCAGCTTGGGGACTAGCGGAAACACAGATACGCAGTATTTT.

Points on this clonotype: Likely a read error: the CDR3 ends without its conserved phenylalanine or tryptophan. CDR3 loop: CASALAQGEFPRKNIQYS. CDR3 bases: TGTGCCAGCGCTCTGGCACAGGGCGAATTCCCAAGGAAAAACATTCAGTACTCC. The chain has TRBV6-1 and TRBJ2-4; weak D call: TRBD1 (6 bases). Germline CDR1 MNHNS, CDR2 SASEGT. V lost 8 bases, J lost 4 bases, and 27 bases lay in between. CDR3 length: 18 amino acids.

This chain connects TRBV2 to TRBJ2-5; 9 bases agree with TRBD1. This CDR3 contains 14 residues. The ends lost 7 bases at V and 4 bases at J; junction bases unmatched: 7. Germline CDR1 reads SNHLY; CDR2 reads FYNNEI. The CDR3 DNA reads TGTGCCAGCACCCCTCTGGGACAGGGAGAGACCCAGTACTTC. Amino acid sequence: CASTPLGQGETQYF.

A few counts support this clonotype. The chain is built from TRBV29-1 and TRBJ2-1, with a weak D call TRBD1 (7 bases). CDR3 size: 15 residues. CDR1 SQVTM and CDR2 ANQGSEA come from the germline V gene. The chain's CDR3 is CAQTEGAGSYNEQFF. Written as DNA, the CDR3 is TGCGCCCAAACGGAGGGGGCTGGCTCCTACAATGAGCAGTTCTTC.

In its sample, this clonotype was seen many times. This chain connects TRBV20-1 to TRBJ2-6, with D possibly being TRBD1 (5 bases). In germline, CDR1 is DFQATT, CDR2 SNEGSKA (reference sequence). The V gene lost 6 bases and the J gene lost 0 bases, with 6 bases spanning the gap. This CDR3 spans 13 amino acids. CDR3 sequence: CSAGDSGANVLTF. In DNA form, the CDR3 reads TGCAGTGCAGGGGACTCTGGGGCCAACGTCCTGACTTTC.

The rearrangement uses TRBV2 and TRBJ2-1; D uncertain. The CDR3 has 14 residues. Germline V gene data show CDR1 as SNHLY and CDR2 as FYNNEI. V was shortened by 6 bases and J by 3 bases, with 12 bases between the two germline ends. The CDR3 loop reads CASRGIWSYNEQFF. CDR3 in DNA: TGTGCCAGCAGGGGTATTTGGAGCTACAATGAGCAGTTCTTC.

Many counts were recorded for this clonotype. The gene calls are TRBV27 and TRBJ2-7; 10 bases align to TRBD1. Germline V lookup: CDR1 MNHEY, CDR2 SMNVEV (reference sequence). The length of the CDR3 is 15 residues. V dropped 7 bases and J dropped 7; count of bases not matched to a gene: 13. The CDR3 coding sequence is TGTGCCAGCATGGAAGGGAGGACAGGGGGTCCGGAGCAGTACTTC. Protein sequence: CASMEGRTGGPEQYF.

The chain is built from TRBV20-1 and TRBJ1-6; no firm D call. The CDR3 totals 16 residues. Trimming left V 2 bases short and J 14 bases short, with 25 bases between. The germline CDR1 and CDR2 sequences are DFQATT and SNEGSKA (reference sequence). This chain's CDR3 is CSARPTTDHAGGTLHF. The CDR3 DNA reads as TGCAGTGCTAGACCCACCACCGACCACGCCGGAGGGACCCTCCACTTT.

This clonotype was picked up many times. The V and J genes are TRBV5-1 and TRBJ2-1; 7 bases are shared with TRBD2. CDR3 length: 16 amino acids. Per the germline V gene, CDR1 is SGHRS and CDR2 is YFSETQ. V shed 4 bases and J 4 bases; nucleotides not matched to a gene: 11. The CDR3 DNA follows: TGCGCCAGCAGCCCGAGACTAGCCTGGGGTTACAATGAGCAGTTCTTC. This encodes CASSPRLAWGYNEQFF.

The table lists this clonotype with many counts. The CDR3 DNA reads as TGCGCCAGCAGCCGGGGACAGGGCTTGGATGAGCAGTTCTTC. It yields the protein CASSRGQGLDEQFF. This rearrangement joins TRBV5-1 to TRBJ2-1; 9 nucleotides match TRBD1. The CDR3 is 14 residues long. Trimming took 4 bases from V and 8 from J; bases not matched to a gene: 7. Germline assignment: CDR1 SGHRS and CDR2 YFSETQ.

In its sample, this clonotype was seen many times. This chain connects TRBV12-3 or TRBV12-4 to TRBJ1-1; D is perhaps TRBD1 (6 bases). This CDR3 is 15 amino acids long. Trimming removed 7 bases from V and 5 bases from J, with 20 bases in between. DNA for the CDR3: TGTGCCAGCACCCAGGGGACGCTCGGGGGTACTGAAGCTTTCTTT. Translated: CASTQGTLGGTEAFF.

This clonotype was detected ten times or more. The chain couples TRBV11-2 to TRBJ2-2; 9 positions agree with TRBD2. This CDR3 region has 15 residues. Germline CDR1 is SGHAT and CDR2 is FQNNGV. After removal of 1 base from V and 5 bases from J, the junction contained 2 bases not matched to a gene. The CDR3 DNA is TGTGCCAGCAGCTTAGTGCGGGGGGGGACCGGGGAGCTGTTTTTT. This sequence encodes CASSLVRGGTGELFF. Combining the CDR3 with reference TRBV11-2 and TRBJ2-2 gives the whole variable domain EAGVAQSPRYKIIEKRQSVAFWCNPISGHATLYWYQQILGQGPKLLIQFQNNGVVDDSQLPKDRFSAERLKGVDSTLKIQPAKLEDSAVYLCASSLVRGGTGELFFGEGSRLTVL.

The chain carries TRBV4-1 and TRBJ2-4; possible D gene TRBD2, 5 bases. Trimming pared 3 bases from V and 0 bases from J, leaving 12 bases between. Germline loops: CDR1 MGHRA, CDR2 YSYEKL. This CDR3 is built from 16 residues. The CDR3 nucleotides are TGCGCCAGCAGCCAGAGACTACCTTTAGCCAAAAACATTCAGTACTTC. Its protein is CASSQRLPLAKNIQYF.

The CDR3 region has the DNA TGTGCCAGCAGTTTAAGGCCGGAGAATCAGCCCCAGCATTTT. Its protein is CASSLRPENQPQHF. The J gene is TRBJ1-5, the V gene TRBV12-3 or TRBV12-4; D gene uncertain. CDR3 length: 14 residues. V was trimmed by 2 bases and J by 4 bases, leaving 9 bases between them.

The J gene is TRBJ2-3, the V gene TRBV5-1, with TRBD1 identical over 8 bases. J gave up 6 bases and V 0 bases, and 3 bases lay outside the gene matches. Per germline, CDR1 SGHRS and CDR2 YFSETQ. The CDR3 has 14 residues. DNA of the CDR3: TGCGCCAGCAGCTTGGGACAGGGGCTGGATACGCAGTATTTT. Translation: CASSLGQGLDTQYF.

The chain has TRBV10-3 and TRBJ1-1; D is possibly TRBD1 (6 bases). Trimming pared 7 bases from V and 6 bases from J, leaving 21 bases between. Germline loops: CDR1 ENHRY, CDR2 SYGVKD. The CDR3 spans 15 residues. This CDR3 reads CAINTGHPAGAEAFF. CDR3 sequence (DNA): TGTGCCATCAACACGGGACACCCGGCGGGCGCTGAAGCTTTCTTT.

This clonotype was seen a few times. This chain links TRBV5-5 with TRBJ1-3; the D is unclear. Deletions cut 2 bases from V and 3 bases from J, with 9 bases between. The CDR3 loop spans 14 amino acids. Germline V lookup: CDR1 SGHKS, CDR2 YYEKEE (reference sequence). The chain's CDR3 is CASSLLAIGNTIYF. CDR3 nucleotide sequence: TGTGCCAGCAGCTTACTGGCGATTGGAAACACCATATATTTT.

This clonotype showed up many times. The V and J genes are TRBV12-3 or TRBV12-4 and TRBJ1-2, with no clear D. CDR3 length: 13 residues. Trimming left V 2 bases short and J 6 bases short, with 10 bases between. The CDR3 nucleotides are TGTGCCAGCAGTTTAAGGCAGTTGGATGGCTACACCTTC. Encoded protein: CASSLRQLDGYTF.

This clonotype was found many times. The chain has TRBV5-1 and TRBJ2-7, with D perhaps TRBD1 or TRBD2 (5 bases each). Germline V gene lookup returns CDR1 SGHRS and CDR2 YFSETQ. V was pared by 0 bases and J by 5 bases, with 18 bases between. This CDR3 is 16 amino acids long. CDR3 coding DNA: TGCGCCAGCAGCTTGGCCCCCAGGGAGATTTACGACGAGCAGTACTTC. It encodes CASSLAPREIYDEQYF.

V and J are TRBV5-6 and TRBJ2-1; no clear D gene. The CDR3 contains 14 residues. The V gene lost 0 bases and the J gene lost 4 bases, with 8 bases spanning the gap. Germline assignment: CDR1 SGHDT and CDR2 YYEEEE. The CDR3 coding sequence is TGTGCCAGCAGCTTGGGACAAGTTTACAATGAGCAGTTCTTC. This encodes CASSLGQVYNEQFF.

This clonotype occurred many times. The chain employs TRBV5-1 and TRBJ2-1, with 13 positions matching TRBD2. V lost 1 base to trimming and J lost 4 bases; unmatched junction nucleotides: 2. CDR1 and CDR2 from the germline V gene are SGHRS and YFSETQ. This CDR3 spans 16 amino acids. Here the CDR3 reads CASSLLTSGRYNEQFF. Written as DNA, the CDR3 is TGCGCCAGCAGCTTGTTGACTAGCGGGAGGTACAATGAGCAGTTCTTC.

The rearrangement joins TRBV5-1 to TRBJ1-4; D might be TRBD1 (5 bases). The V and J ends lost 0 bases and 12 bases respectively, with 15 bases between them. The germline CDR1 and CDR2 sequences are SGHRS and YFSETQ. The CDR3 runs to 14 residues. CDR3: CASSLAGQGQELFF. The CDR3 bases are TGCGCCAGCAGCTTGGCCGGCCAGGGCCAAGAACTGTTTTTT.

In its sample, this clonotype was seen a few times. The rearrangement links TRBV12-3 or TRBV12-4 to TRBJ1-4; the D is unclear. The germline V and J ends were trimmed by 4 bases and 5 bases, with 14 bases remaining between them. The CDR3 spans 15 residues. CDR3: CASSSRGRINEKLFF. DNA for the CDR3: TGTGCCAGCAGTTCTCGGGGTAGGATAAATGAAAAACTGTTTTTT.

This clonotype was recorded at least ten times. The gene calls are TRBV6-5 and TRBJ2-2; D is undetermined. Germline V gene sequence: CDR1 MNHEY, CDR2 SVGAGI. Trimming cost V 10 bases and J 7 bases, with 7 bases left between them. CDR3 length equals 10 residues. CDR3 bases: TGTGCCACCTTATACGGGGAGCTGTTTTTT. It encodes CATLYGELFF.